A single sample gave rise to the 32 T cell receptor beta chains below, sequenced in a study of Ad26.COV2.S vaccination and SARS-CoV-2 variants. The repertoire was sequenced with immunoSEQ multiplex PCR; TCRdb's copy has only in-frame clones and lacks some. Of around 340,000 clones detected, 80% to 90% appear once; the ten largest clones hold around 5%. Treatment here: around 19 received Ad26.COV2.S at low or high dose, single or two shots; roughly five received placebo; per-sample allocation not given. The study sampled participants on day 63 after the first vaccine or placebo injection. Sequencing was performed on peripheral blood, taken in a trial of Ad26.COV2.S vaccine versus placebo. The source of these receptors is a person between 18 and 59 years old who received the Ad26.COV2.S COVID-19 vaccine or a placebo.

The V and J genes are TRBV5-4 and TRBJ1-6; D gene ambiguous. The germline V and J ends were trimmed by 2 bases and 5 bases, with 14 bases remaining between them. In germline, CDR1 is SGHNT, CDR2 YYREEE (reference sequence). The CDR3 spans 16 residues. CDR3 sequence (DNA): TGTGCCAGCAGCTTCGGAATTCACCAAAATAATTCACCCCTCCACTTT. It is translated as CASSFGIHQNNSPLHF.

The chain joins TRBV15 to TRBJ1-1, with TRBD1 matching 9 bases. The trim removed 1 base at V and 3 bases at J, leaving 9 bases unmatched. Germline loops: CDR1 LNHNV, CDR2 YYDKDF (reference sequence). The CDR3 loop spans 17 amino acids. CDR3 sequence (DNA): TGTGCCACCAGCAGAGGCTGGACAGGGGAGGGGTACACTGAAGCTTTCTTT. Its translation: CATSRGWTGEGYTEAFF.

The chain's CDR3 is CASSLDQGAAFF. In nucleotides, the CDR3 is TGCGCCAGCAGCTTGGACCAGGGAGCCGCTTTCTTT. The chain links TRBV5-1 to TRBJ1-1, with a weak D call TRBD1 (5 bases). Germline CDR1 and CDR2: SGHRS and YFSETQ. V was cut by 0 bases and J by 11 bases, with 11 bases left in between. The CDR3 length is 12 residues. Based on the CDR3 plus reference TRBV5-1 and TRBJ1-1, the full variable domain is KAGVTQTPRYLIKTRGQQVTLSCSPISGHRSVSWYQQTPGQGLQFLFEYFSETQRNKGNFPGRFSGRQFSNSRSEMNVSTLELGDSALYLCASSLDQGAAFFGQGTRLTVV.

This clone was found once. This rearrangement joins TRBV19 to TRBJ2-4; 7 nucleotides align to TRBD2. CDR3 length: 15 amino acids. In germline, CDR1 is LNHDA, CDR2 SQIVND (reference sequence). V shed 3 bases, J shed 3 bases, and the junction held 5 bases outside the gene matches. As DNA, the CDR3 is TGTGCCAGTAGTATGCTAGGGGAGGGCAAAAACATTCAGTACTTC. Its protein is CASSMLGEGKNIQYF.

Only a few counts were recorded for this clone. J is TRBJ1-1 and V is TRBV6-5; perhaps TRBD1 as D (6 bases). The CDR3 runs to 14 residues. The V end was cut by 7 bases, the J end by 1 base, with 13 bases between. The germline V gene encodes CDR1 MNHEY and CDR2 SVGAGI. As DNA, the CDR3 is TGTGCCAGCAAACAGGGAAGAGGGAACACTGAAGCTTTCTTT. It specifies CASKQGRGNTEAFF.

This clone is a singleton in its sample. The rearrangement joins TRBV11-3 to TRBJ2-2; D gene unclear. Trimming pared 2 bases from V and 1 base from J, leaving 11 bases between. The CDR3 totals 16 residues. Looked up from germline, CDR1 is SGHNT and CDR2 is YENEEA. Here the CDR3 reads CASSLTRQRNTGELFF. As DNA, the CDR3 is TGTGCCAGCAGCTTAACGAGGCAGCGGAACACCGGGGAGCTGTTTTTT.

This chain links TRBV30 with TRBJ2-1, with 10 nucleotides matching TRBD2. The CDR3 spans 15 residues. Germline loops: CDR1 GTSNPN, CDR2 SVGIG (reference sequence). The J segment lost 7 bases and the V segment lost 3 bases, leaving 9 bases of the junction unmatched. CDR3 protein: CAWSTWTSGQNEQFF. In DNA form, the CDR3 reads TGTGCCTGGAGCACTTGGACTAGCGGACAGAATGAGCAGTTCTTC.

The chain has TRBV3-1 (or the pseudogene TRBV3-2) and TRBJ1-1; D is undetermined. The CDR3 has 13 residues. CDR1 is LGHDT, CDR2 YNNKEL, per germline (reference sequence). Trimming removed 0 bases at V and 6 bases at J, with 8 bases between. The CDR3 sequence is CASSQDLSPEAFF. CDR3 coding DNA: TGTGCCAGCAGCCAAGATTTATCGCCTGAAGCTTTCTTT.

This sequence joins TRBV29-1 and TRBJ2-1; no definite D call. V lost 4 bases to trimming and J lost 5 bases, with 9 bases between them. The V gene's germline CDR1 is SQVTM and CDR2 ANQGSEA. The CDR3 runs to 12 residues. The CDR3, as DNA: TGCAGCGTTGGCCACCGGGACAATGAGCAGTTCTTC. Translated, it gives CSVGHRDNEQFF.

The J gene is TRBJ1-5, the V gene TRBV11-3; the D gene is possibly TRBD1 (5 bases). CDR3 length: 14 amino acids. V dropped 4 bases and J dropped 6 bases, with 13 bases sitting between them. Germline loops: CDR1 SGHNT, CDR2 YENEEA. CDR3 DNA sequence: TGTGCCAGCAGCTCTCGGGGGACTGGTCAGCCCCAGCATTTT. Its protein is CASSSRGTGQPQHF.

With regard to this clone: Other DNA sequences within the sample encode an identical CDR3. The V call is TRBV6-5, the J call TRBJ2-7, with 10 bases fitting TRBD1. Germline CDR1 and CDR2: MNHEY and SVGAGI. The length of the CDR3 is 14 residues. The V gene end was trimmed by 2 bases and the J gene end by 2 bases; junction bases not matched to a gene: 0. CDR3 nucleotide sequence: TGTGCCAGCAGTTACGGACAGGGGGCCTACGAGCAGTACTTC. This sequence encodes CASSYGQGAYEQYF.

CDR3 bases: TGTGCCAGCAGCTTTCGCCTAGCGGGAGTCTACAATGAGCAGTTCTTC. Protein product: CASSFRLAGVYNEQFF. The gene calls are TRBV7-2 and TRBJ2-1, with TRBD2 matching 10 bases. Germline V gene sequence: CDR1 SGHTA, CDR2 FQGNSA. The CDR3 totals 16 residues. V gave up 3 bases and J gave up 3 bases; unmatched junction bases: 5.

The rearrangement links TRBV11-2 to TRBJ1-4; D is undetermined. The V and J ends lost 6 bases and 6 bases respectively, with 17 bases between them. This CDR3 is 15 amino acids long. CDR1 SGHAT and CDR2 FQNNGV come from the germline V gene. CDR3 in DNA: TGTGCCAGCAGGTCTTCCGGGGTAGCGGATGAAAAACTGTTTTTT. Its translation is CASRSSGVADEKLFF.

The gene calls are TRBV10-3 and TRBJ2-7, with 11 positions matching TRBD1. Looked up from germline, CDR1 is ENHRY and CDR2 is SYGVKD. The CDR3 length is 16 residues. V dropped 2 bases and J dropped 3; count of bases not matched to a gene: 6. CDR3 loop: CAISETGQGAGYEQYF. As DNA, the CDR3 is TGTGCCATCAGTGAGACCGGACAGGGGGCAGGCTACGAGCAGTACTTC.

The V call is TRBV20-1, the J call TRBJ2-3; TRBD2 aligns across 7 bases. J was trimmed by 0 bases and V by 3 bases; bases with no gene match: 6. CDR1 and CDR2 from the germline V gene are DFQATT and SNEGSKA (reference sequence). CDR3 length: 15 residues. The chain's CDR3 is CSASDSGVSTDTQYF. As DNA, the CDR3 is TGCAGTGCTAGTGACAGCGGGGTTAGCACAGATACGCAGTATTTT.

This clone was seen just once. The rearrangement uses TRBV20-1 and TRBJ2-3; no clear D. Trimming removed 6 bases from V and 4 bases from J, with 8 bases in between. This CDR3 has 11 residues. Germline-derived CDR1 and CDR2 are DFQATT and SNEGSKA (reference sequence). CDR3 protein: CSAPTPDTQYF. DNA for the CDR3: TGCAGTGCCCCGACCCCAGATACGCAGTATTTT.

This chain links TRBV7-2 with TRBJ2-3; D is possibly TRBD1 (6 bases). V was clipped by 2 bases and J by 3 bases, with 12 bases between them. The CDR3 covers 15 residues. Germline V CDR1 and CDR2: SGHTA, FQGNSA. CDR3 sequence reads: CASSLFGQPTDTQYF. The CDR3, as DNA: TGTGCCAGCAGCTTATTCGGACAGCCGACAGATACGCAGTATTTT.

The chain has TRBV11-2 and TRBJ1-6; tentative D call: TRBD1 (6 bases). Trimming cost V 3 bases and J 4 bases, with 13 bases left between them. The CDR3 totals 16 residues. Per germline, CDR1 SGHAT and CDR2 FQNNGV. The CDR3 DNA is TGTGCCAGCAGCTTGCAGTCGGACAGTTATAATTCACCCCTCCACTTT. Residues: CASSLQSDSYNSPLHF.

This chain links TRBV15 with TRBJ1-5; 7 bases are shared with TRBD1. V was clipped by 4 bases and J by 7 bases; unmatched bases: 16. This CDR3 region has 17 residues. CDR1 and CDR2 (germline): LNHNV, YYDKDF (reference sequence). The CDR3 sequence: CATSKSRGQLKLQPQHF. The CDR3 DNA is TGTGCCACCAGCAAAAGCAGGGGACAGCTCAAACTACAGCCCCAGCATTTT.

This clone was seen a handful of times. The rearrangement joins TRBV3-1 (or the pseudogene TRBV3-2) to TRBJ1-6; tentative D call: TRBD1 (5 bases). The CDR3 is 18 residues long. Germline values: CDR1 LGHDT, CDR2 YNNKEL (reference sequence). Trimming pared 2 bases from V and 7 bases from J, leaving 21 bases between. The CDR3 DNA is TGTGCCAGCAGCCAAAAGTTGGCAGGGAGGAGAGTCAATTCACCCCTCCACTTT. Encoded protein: CASSQKLAGRRVNSPLHF.

CDR3 coding DNA: TGTGCCAGCAGTATCCGGCAGGGATGGGATGGCTACACCTTC. Protein sequence: CASSIRQGWDGYTF. The chain has TRBV6-5 and TRBJ1-2, with D perhaps TRBD1 (5 bases). V gave up 5 bases and J gave up 6 bases, with 16 bases separating them. CDR3 size: 14 residues. Germline CDR1 and CDR2: MNHEY and SVGAGI.

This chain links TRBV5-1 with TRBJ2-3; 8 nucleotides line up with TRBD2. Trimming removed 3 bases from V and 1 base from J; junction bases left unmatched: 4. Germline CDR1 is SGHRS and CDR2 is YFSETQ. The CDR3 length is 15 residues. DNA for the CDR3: TGCGCCAGCAGCTCCTCTAGCGGGCGCACAGATACGCAGTATTTT. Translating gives CASSSSSGRTDTQYF.

CDR3 DNA sequence: TGTGCCAGCAGCCGAGAAACTAGCTCGGGAGAGACCCAGTACTTC. It yields the protein CASSRETSSGETQYF. The J gene is TRBJ2-5, the V gene TRBV28; TRBD2 might be the D (6 bases). The germline V gene has CDR1 MDHEN and CDR2 SYDVKM. The length of the CDR3 is 15 residues. V was shortened by 6 bases and J by 4 bases, with 18 bases between the two germline ends.

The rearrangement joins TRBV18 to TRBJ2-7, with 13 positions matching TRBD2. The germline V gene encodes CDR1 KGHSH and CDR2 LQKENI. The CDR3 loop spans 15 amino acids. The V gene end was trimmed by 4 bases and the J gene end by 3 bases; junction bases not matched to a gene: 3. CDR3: CASSLGLAGVYEQYF. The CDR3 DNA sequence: TGTGCCAGCTCACTCGGACTAGCGGGAGTCTACGAGCAGTACTTC.

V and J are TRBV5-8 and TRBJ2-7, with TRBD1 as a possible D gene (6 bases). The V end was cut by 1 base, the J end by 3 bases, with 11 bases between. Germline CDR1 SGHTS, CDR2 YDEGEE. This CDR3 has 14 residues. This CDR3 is CASSLLPRGYEQYF. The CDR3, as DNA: TGTGCCAGCAGCTTGTTACCCAGGGGCTACGAGCAGTACTTC.

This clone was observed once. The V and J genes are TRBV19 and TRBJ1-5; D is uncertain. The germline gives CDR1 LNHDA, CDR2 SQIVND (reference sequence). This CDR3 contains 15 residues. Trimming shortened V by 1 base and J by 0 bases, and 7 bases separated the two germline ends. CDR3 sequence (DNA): TGTGCCAGTAGTATAGGTGAATATAGCAATCAGCCCCAGCATTTT. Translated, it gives CASSIGEYSNQPQHF. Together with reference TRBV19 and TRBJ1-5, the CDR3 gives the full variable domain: DGGITQSPKYLFRKEGQNVTLSCEQNLNHDAMYWYRQDPGQGLRLIYYSQIVNDFQKGDIAEGYSVSREKKESFPLTVTSAQKNPTAFYLCASSIGEYSNQPQHFGDGTRLSIL.

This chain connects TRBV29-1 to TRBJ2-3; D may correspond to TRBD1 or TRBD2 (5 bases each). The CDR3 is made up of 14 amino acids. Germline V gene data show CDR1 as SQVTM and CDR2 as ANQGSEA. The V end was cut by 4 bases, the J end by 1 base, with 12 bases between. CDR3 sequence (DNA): TGCAGCGTTGCCAGGGAGTATGGCACAGATACGCAGTATTTT. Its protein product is CSVAREYGTDTQYF.

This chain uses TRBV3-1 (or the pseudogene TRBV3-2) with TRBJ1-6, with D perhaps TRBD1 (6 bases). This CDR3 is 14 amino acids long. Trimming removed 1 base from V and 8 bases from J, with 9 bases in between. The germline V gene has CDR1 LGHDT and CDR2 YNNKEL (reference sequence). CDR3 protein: CASSQGQVYSPLHF. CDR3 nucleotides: TGTGCCAGCAGCCAAGGACAGGTTTATTCACCCCTCCACTTT.

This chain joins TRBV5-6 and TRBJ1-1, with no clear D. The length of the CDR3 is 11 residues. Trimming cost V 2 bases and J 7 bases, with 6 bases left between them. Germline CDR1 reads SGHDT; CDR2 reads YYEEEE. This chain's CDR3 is CASSFAGEAFF. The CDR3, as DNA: TGTGCCAGCAGCTTTGCCGGTGAAGCTTTCTTT. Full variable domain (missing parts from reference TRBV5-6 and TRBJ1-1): DAGVTQSPTHLIKTRGQQVTLRCSPKSGHDTVSWYQQALGQGPQFIFQYYEEEERQRGNFPDRFSGHQFPNYSSELNVNALLLGDSALYLCASSFAGEAFFGQGTRLTVV.

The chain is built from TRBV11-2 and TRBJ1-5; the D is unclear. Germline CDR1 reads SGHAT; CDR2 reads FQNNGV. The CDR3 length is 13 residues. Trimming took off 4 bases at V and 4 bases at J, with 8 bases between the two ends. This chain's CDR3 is CASSSQYNQPQHF. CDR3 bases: TGTGCCAGCAGCTCTCAATATAATCAGCCCCAGCATTTT.

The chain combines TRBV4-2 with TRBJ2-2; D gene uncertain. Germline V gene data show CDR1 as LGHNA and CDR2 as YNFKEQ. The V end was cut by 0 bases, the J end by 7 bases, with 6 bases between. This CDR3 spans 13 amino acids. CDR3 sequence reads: CASSQDNFGELFF. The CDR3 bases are TGTGCCAGCAGCCAAGATAACTTCGGGGAGCTGTTTTTT.

The CDR3 sequence: CASSQDRDNSPLHF. The DNA of the CDR3 is TGTGCCAGCTCCCAGGACAGGGACAATTCACCCCTCCACTTT. The gene calls are TRBV18 and TRBJ1-6; 8 bases agree with TRBD1. J lost 7 bases, V lost 6 bases, and 5 bases had no gene match. CDR1 is KGHSH and CDR2 is LQKENI in the germline V gene. The CDR3 totals 14 residues. The full variable domain, rest sourced from reference TRBV18 and TRBJ1-6, is NAGVMQNPRHLVRRRGQEARLRCSPMKGHSHVYWYRQLPEEGLKFMVYLQKENIIDESGMPKERFSAEFPKEGPSILRIQQVVRGDSAAYFCASSQDRDNSPLHFGNGTRLTVT.